Only a few counts were recorded for the clone carrying this TCR beta chain. Its antigen remains unidentified. This sample is drawn from a study of T-cell reconstitution after alpha-beta-depleted transplantation in children. General study findings and limits: A year post-transplant, T-cell counts and diversity derived mostly from newly produced T cells. Some patients showed high day-60 TCRbeta diversity, which derived from surviving recipient T cells and thymic progenitors. The origin of alpha-beta T cells about two months after transplant was reportedly several hundred expanded graft clones.

V lost 2 bases, J lost 6 bases, and 13 bases lay in between. This CDR3 region has 14 residues. Per germline, CDR1 MDHEN and CDR2 SYDVKM. Preparing the TCRbeta library involved the use of unique molecular identifiers. TCRdb analysed the PCR reads with MiXCR anew, one entry per CDR3 protein. Among about 1,000,000 distinct CDR3 sequences, less than 30% were seen once, and the ten largest hold about 28%. This chain connects TRBV28 to TRBJ1-1; no definite D call. The source material was PBMCs, mostly from graft donor cells, sampled 360 days after TCRalphabeta/CD19-depleted stem cell transplant. This clonotype originated in a boy younger than two who had a stem cell transplant for SCID, so the T cells may come from the graft donor. CDR3 residues: CASSLRAATAEAFF. DNA of the CDR3: TGTGCCAGCAGTTTAAGGGCAGCAACCGCTGAAGCTTTCTTT.